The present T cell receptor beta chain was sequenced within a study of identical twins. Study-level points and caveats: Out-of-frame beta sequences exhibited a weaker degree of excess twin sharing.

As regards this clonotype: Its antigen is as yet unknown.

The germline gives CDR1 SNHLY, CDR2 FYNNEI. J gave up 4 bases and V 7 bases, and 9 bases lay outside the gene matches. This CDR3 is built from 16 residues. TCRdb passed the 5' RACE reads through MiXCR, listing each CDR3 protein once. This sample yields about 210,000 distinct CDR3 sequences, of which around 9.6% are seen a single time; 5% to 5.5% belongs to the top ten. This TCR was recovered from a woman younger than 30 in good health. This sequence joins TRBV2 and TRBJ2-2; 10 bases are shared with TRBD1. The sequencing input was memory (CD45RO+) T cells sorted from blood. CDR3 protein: CASKFGTGAITGELFF. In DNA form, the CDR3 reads TGTGCCAGCAAATTCGGGACAGGGGCCATCACCGGGGAGCTGTTTTTT.